The present T cell receptor beta chain was sequenced within a study of blood T cell repertoires in COVID-19. Overall study context: Spain, Italy and the United States supplied samples that represented acute and convalescent COVID-19. The cDNA or gDNA used as material had been derived from T cells, B-cell-depleted T cells, or PBMCs.

The authors' processing: Estimates of nucleated cell counts were drawn from the amplification of reference gene primers. Profiled with immunoSEQ multiplex PCR; TCRdb holds only in-frame clones, not every one. V, J and clone size are those of that table, while D and trimming were read from the DNA. The data show about 62,000 clones, roughly 89% seen once. This clonotype originated in a human donor in a cohort sampled during active COVID-19. Sequences were obtained from peripheral blood.

The CDR3 protein is CASSLGQVNTDTQYF. The CDR3 nucleotides read TGTGCCAGCAGCTTAGGACAGGTGAACACAGATACGCAGTATTTT. The V call is TRBV7-8, the J call TRBJ2-3; possibly TRBD1 for D (6 bases). V shed 1 base and J shed 2 bases, with 10 bases lying between them. CDR1 is SGHVS, CDR2 FQNEAQ, per germline. The length of the CDR3 is 15 residues.